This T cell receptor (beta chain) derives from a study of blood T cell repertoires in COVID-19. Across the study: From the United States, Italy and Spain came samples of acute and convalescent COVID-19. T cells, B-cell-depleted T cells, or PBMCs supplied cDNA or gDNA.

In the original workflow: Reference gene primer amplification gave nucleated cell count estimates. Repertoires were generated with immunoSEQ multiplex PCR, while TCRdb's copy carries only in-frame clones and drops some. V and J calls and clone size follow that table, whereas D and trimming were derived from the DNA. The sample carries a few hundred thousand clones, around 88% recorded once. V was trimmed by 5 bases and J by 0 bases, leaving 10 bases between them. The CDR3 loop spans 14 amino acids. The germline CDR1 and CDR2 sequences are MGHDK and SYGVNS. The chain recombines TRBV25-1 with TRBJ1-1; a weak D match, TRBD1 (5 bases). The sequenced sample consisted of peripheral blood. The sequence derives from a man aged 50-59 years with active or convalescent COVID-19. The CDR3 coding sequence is TGTGCCAGCAGTTGGGGCAGCATGAACACTGAAGCTTTCTTT. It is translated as CASSWGSMNTEAFF.